The 20 T cell receptor beta chains reported below all come from one sample, sequenced in a study of blood T cell repertoires in COVID-19 (dated by TCRdb to the early 2020s). Libraries were made using the immunoSEQ multiplex PCR assay. Entries here come from immuneACCESS through TCRdb and include only in-frame sequences with V and J called. Some clones fail to appear in such tables; in the studies checked, an unresolved V gene covers under half of the shortfall, and the cause of the remainder is unknown. Recorded for this sample are approximately 470,000 clones; approximately 90% of them occurred a single time. Approximately 0.7% of the sample comes from the top ten. Sequencing was carried out using PBMCs or T cells enriched from blood (not recorded which). The receptors were sampled from a woman younger than 30 who had recovered from COVID-19.

This chain connects TRBV2 to TRBJ1-2, with 10 positions matching TRBD1. V shed 3 bases and J 7 bases; nucleotides not matched to a gene: 5. Germline loops: CDR1 SNHLY, CDR2 FYNNEI. CDR3 length equals 14 residues. Here the CDR3 reads CASSEGGTGAGYTF. The CDR3, as DNA: TGTGCCAGCAGTGAGGGGGGGACAGGGGCTGGCTACACCTTC.

As regards this clone: Other DNA sequences in this specimen translate into the identical CDR3. The gene calls are TRBV5-1 and TRBJ2-5, with 9 bases identical to TRBD1. The CDR3 is 13 residues long. V lost 4 bases and J lost 4; bases outside the gene matches: 2. Germline V gene lookup returns CDR1 SGHRS and CDR2 YFSETQ. The CDR3 here is CASSPGQGETQYF. CDR3 sequence (DNA): TGCGCCAGCAGCCCGGGACAGGGAGAGACCCAGTACTTC.

This sequence joins TRBV19 and TRBJ1-2; TRBD1 aligns across 7 bases. Germline V gene data show CDR1 as LNHDA and CDR2 as SQIVND (reference sequence). The V segment lost 5 bases and the J segment 1 base; nucleotides outside the gene matches: 19. CDR3 size: 19 residues. The CDR3 protein is CASSSDYRGARVVNYGYTF. The CDR3 DNA follows: TGTGCCAGTAGTTCCGATTACAGGGGCGCCCGAGTTGTTAACTATGGCTACACCTTC.

This chain joins TRBV5-1 and TRBJ2-2; the D gene is possibly TRBD2 (6 bases). V gave up 7 bases and J gave up 2 bases, with 9 bases separating them. Germline V CDR1 and CDR2: SGHRS, YFSETQ. The CDR3 contains 13 residues. This CDR3 reads CASQGLNTGELFF. As DNA, the CDR3 is TGCGCCAGCCAGGGACTTAACACCGGGGAGCTGTTTTTT. Supplemented by reference TRBV5-1 and TRBJ2-2, the full variable domain reads KAGVTQTPRYLIKTRGQQVTLSCSPISGHRSVSWYQQTPGQGLQFLFEYFSETQRNKGNFPGRFSGRQFSNSRSEMNVSTLELGDSALYLCASQGLNTGELFFGEGSRLTVL.

The genes are TRBV2 and TRBJ2-1; 11 bases are shared with TRBD2. The germline V gene has CDR1 SNHLY and CDR2 FYNNEI. This CDR3 is 15 amino acids long. V lost 4 bases, J lost 6 bases, and 5 bases stayed unmatched. The CDR3 reads CASSAVAGGFNEQFF. The CDR3 nucleotides are TGTGCCAGCAGTGCAGTAGCGGGGGGGTTCAATGAGCAGTTCTTC. Combining the CDR3 with reference TRBV2 and TRBJ2-1 gives the whole variable domain EPEVTQTPSHQVTQMGQEVILRCVPISNHLYFYWYRQILGQKVEFLVSFYNNEISEKSEIFDDQFSVERPDGSNFTLKIRSTKLEDSAMYFCASSAVAGGFNEQFFGPGTRLTVL.

The chain recombines TRBV11-2 with TRBJ2-5, with 9 bases identical to TRBD2. V was pared by 7 bases and J by 2 bases, with 5 bases of the junction left unmatched. Germline V gene sequence: CDR1 SGHAT, CDR2 FQNNGV. This CDR3 region has 14 residues. CDR3 residues: CASTLGLAQETQYF. The CDR3 DNA sequence: TGTGCCAGCACCTTGGGACTAGCACAAGAGACCCAGTACTTC.

The chain recombines TRBV28 with TRBJ2-4; 7 bases fit TRBD2. The CDR3 extends over 14 amino acids. Losses at the gene ends were 6 bases for V and 6 bases for J; bases not matched to a gene: 8. Germline V lookup: CDR1 MDHEN, CDR2 SYDVKM. The CDR3 DNA reads TGTGCCAGCAGCTTCCTAGAGCGGGGAAACATTCAGTACTTC. Protein: CASSFLERGNIQYF.

This chain joins TRBV3-1 (or the pseudogene TRBV3-2) and TRBJ2-7; the D gene is possibly TRBD1 (5 bases). This CDR3 has 16 amino acids. Trimming pared 1 base from V and 0 bases from J, leaving 13 bases between. Germline assignment: CDR1 LGHDT and CDR2 YNNKEL (reference sequence). The CDR3 is CASSQGVGRSSYEQYF. The CDR3 bases are TGTGCCAGCAGCCAAGGAGTGGGGCGAAGCTCCTACGAGCAGTACTTC.

This clone is a singleton in its sample. This sequence joins TRBV5-6 and TRBJ1-2; perhaps TRBD1 as D (5 bases). The V gene lost 1 base and the J gene lost 2 bases, with 12 bases spanning the gap. The CDR3 has 15 residues. Germline V CDR1 and CDR2: SGHDT, YYEEEE. CDR3 sequence: CASSLKGAFNYGYTF. The CDR3 DNA follows: TGTGCCAGCAGCTTGAAAGGGGCCTTCAACTATGGCTACACCTTC.

Ten or more counts support this clone. V gene TRBV3-1 (or the pseudogene TRBV3-2) combines with J gene TRBJ2-1, with 7 bases matching TRBD1. V was clipped by 5 bases and J by 10 bases; unmatched bases: 5. The CDR3 sequence is 12 residues long. CDR1 LGHDT and CDR2 YNNKEL come from the germline V gene (reference sequence). CDR3 loop: CASSFRTGEQFF. In DNA form, the CDR3 reads TGTGCCAGCAGCTTCCGGACAGGAGAGCAGTTCTTC.

The chain employs TRBV5-1 and TRBJ2-3; 7 nucleotides match TRBD2. Germline CDR1 reads SGHRS; CDR2 reads YFSETQ. With V trimmed by 0 bases and J by 3 bases, 10 bases remained unmatched. The CDR3 length is 17 residues. CDR3 sequence reads: CASSLAFTGGGTDTQYF. CDR3 bases: TGCGCCAGCAGCTTGGCCTTCACGGGAGGTGGGACAGATACGCAGTATTTT. Using reference TRBV5-1 and TRBJ2-3 for the parts outside the CDR3, the full variable domain is KAGVTQTPRYLIKTRGQQVTLSCSPISGHRSVSWYQQTPGQGLQFLFEYFSETQRNKGNFPGRFSGRQFSNSRSEMNVSTLELGDSALYLCASSLAFTGGGTDTQYFGPGTRLTVL.

This clone has a handful of counts. The gene calls are TRBV5-1 and TRBJ2-3, with 7 bases that match TRBD1. Germline V CDR1 and CDR2: SGHRS, YFSETQ. Losses at the gene ends were 4 bases for V and 4 bases for J; bases not matched to a gene: 6. The CDR3 loop spans 14 amino acids. The CDR3 reads CASSQTGTADTQYF. As DNA, the CDR3 is TGCGCCAGCAGCCAGACAGGGACGGCAGATACGCAGTATTTT.

The chain uses TRBV6-1 and TRBJ1-2; 7 nucleotides line up with TRBD1. The CDR3 runs to 16 residues. Unmatched junction bases numbered 11, after V lost 3 bases and J lost 4 bases. Germline CDR1 is MNHNS and CDR2 is SASEGT. The CDR3 loop reads CASSELATGILYGYTF. The CDR3 DNA follows: TGTGCCAGCAGTGAGCTCGCGACAGGGATACTCTATGGCTACACCTTC.

In DNA form, the CDR3 reads TGTGCCAGCAGTTACGTTCGGGATCAGCCCCAGCATTTT. Its protein product is CASSYVRDQPQHF. This rearrangement joins TRBV6-5 to TRBJ1-5; the D is unclear. This CDR3 is 13 amino acids long. V was clipped by 2 bases and J by 5 bases, with 7 bases between them. CDR1 is MNHEY and CDR2 is SVGAGI in the germline V gene.

The chain links TRBV3-1 (or the pseudogene TRBV3-2) to TRBJ1-6, with D maybe TRBD1 (6 bases). This CDR3 has 15 residues. V was clipped by 0 bases and J by 13 bases, with 16 bases between them. Germline V gene data show CDR1 as LGHDT and CDR2 as YNNKEL (reference sequence). This CDR3 is CASSQDRGGISPLHF. The CDR3 bases are TGTGCCAGCAGCCAAGATAGGGGGGGGATTTCCCCCCTCCACTTT.

This chain joins TRBV24-1 and TRBJ2-2; possible D gene TRBD1, 7 bases. Trimming left V 0 bases short and J 3 bases short, with 10 bases between. Per germline, CDR1 KGHDR and CDR2 SFDVKD. This CDR3 region has 16 residues. The CDR3 DNA is TGTGCCACCAGTGATTTGTCCAGGGGGGACACCGGGGAGCTGTTTTTT. Its protein product is CATSDLSRGDTGELFF.

This chain links TRBV30 with TRBJ1-3; D is unclear. Per germline, CDR1 GTSNPN and CDR2 SVGIG (reference sequence). Trimming shortened V by 4 bases and J by 2 bases, and 9 bases separated the two germline ends. This CDR3 is 13 amino acids long. CDR3 in DNA: TGTGCCTGGACAGAAACCCCTGGAAACACCATATATTTT. Translating it yields CAWTETPGNTIYF.

As regards this clone: This sample includes further DNA sequences coding for the same CDR3. This rearrangement joins TRBV12-3 or TRBV12-4 to TRBJ1-1; maybe TRBD1 (5 bases). The germline V and J ends were trimmed by 6 bases and 5 bases, with 10 bases remaining between them. The CDR3 sequence is 12 residues long. Written as DNA, the CDR3 is TGTGCCAGCAGCCCTCCAGGGACTGAAGCTTTCTTT. It is translated as CASSPPGTEAFF.

For this clone: This sample includes further DNA sequences coding for the same CDR3. This chain links TRBV5-1 with TRBJ1-6, with TRBD1 matching over 7 bases. Germline V CDR1 and CDR2: SGHRS, YFSETQ. After removal of 2 bases from V and 7 bases from J, the junction contained 3 bases not matched to a gene. The CDR3 length is 14 residues. The CDR3 is CASSLGQANSPLHF. In nucleotides, the CDR3 is TGCGCCAGCAGCTTAGGACAGGCAAATTCACCCCTCCACTTT.

The CDR3 region is CASSQAGEADTQYF. For the CDR3, the DNA is TGTGCCAGCAGTCAAGCGGGTGAGGCAGATACGCAGTATTTT. The chain couples TRBV27 to TRBJ2-3; D is possibly TRBD2 (6 bases). Germline CDR1 reads MNHEY; CDR2 reads SMNVEV (reference sequence). The CDR3 covers 14 residues. The V end lost 5 bases, the J end lost 4 bases, and 13 bases lay between the germline ends.